The 23 T cell receptor beta chains presented below share a single source sample, sequenced in a study of prognosis after radiotherapy for stage I lung cancer. Two-round multiplex PCR, the amplification method, yielded TCR beta CDR3 from genomic DNA. Primers targeting each individual TRBV and TRBJ gene were applied in first-round PCR. MiXCR, applied by TCRdb to the multiplex PCR reads, yields one record per CDR3 protein. The sample holds approximately 23,000 distinct CDR3 sequences, 35% to 50% seen once. The input for sequencing was PBMCs, taken before or after stereotactic body radiation therapy (not recorded which). These receptors all come from a donor older than 45 with non-small cell lung cancer.

The chain uses TRBV19 and TRBJ1-5, with D possibly matching TRBD1 (5 bases). Germline V gives CDR1 LNHDA, CDR2 SQIVND (reference sequence). The CDR3 is 14 amino acids. Trimming took off 6 bases at V and 5 bases at J, with 14 bases between the two ends. CDR3 in DNA: TGTGCCAGTAGCTCCGACAGCACGTATCAGCCCCAGCATTTT. The encoded protein is CASSSDSTYQPQHF.

Ten or more counts support this clonotype. The chain has TRBV4-1 and TRBJ2-7; 10 positions match TRBD2. CDR3 length: 13 amino acids. The germline V gene has CDR1 MGHRA and CDR2 YSYEKL. The junction had 5 bases not matched to a gene; V was cut back by 3 bases and J by 9 bases. The CDR3 nucleotides are TGCGCCAGCAGCCAGAGCGGGAGGGCCGTGCAGTACTTC. This gives the protein CASSQSGRAVQYF.

Worth noting for this clonotype: A junction boundary mismatches the germline segment, possibly from a read error. This chain links TRBV5-1 with TRBJ2-6; D is perhaps TRBD1 or TRBD2 (6 bases each). This CDR3 spans 19 amino acids. Germline V gene sequence: CDR1 SGHRS, CDR2 YFSETQ. For the CDR3, the DNA is TGCGCCAGCAGCTTGGCCGGTCGGGGGCGGGGTCCTGGGGCCAACGTCCTTACTTTC. This codes for CASSLAGRGRGPGANVLTF.

This rearrangement joins TRBV5-1 to TRBJ2-7; a weak D match, TRBD2 (6 bases). The CDR3 extends over 16 amino acids. The germline gives CDR1 SGHRS, CDR2 YFSETQ. Trimming removed 1 base at V and 0 bases at J, with 14 bases between. Here the CDR3 reads CASSLNGSASSYEQYF. CDR3 in DNA: TGCGCCAGCAGCTTGAACGGGAGCGCCAGCTCCTACGAGCAGTACTTC.

This clonotype was counted a few times. This may stem from a read error, because a much larger clone lies one nucleotide away. This sequence joins TRBV20-1 and TRBJ1-1, with a tentative D call TRBD1 (6 bases). Germline V gives CDR1 DFQATT, CDR2 SNEGSKA (reference sequence). Trimming took 1 base from V and 4 from J, leaving 10 bases between them. This CDR3 is 13 amino acids long. CDR3 DNA: TGCAGTGCTAGAGGACAGGCGGTCACTGAAGCTTTCTTT. It codes for CSARGQAVTEAFF.

This clonotype was seen at least ten times. CDR3 DNA sequence: TGTGCCAGCAGCTTCGGACAGGGCTATTCCTACGAGCAGTACTTC. This codes for CASSFGQGYSYEQYF. V gene TRBV2 combines with J gene TRBJ2-7; 8 bases are shared with TRBD1. V lost 6 bases to trimming and J lost 1 base; unmatched junction nucleotides: 8. Germline V gene lookup returns CDR1 SNHLY and CDR2 FYNNEI. The length of the CDR3 is 15 residues.

This clonotype was picked up many times. The gene calls are TRBV5-4 and TRBJ2-7; 9 bases align to TRBD1. With 4 bases clipped from V and 6 bases from J, the junction kept 11 bases outside the gene matches. This CDR3 has 15 residues. CDR1 is SGHNT, CDR2 YYREEE, per germline (reference sequence). The CDR3 loop reads CASSQSTGGHGEQYF. In nucleotides, the CDR3 is TGTGCCAGCAGCCAATCGACAGGGGGGCATGGCGAGCAGTACTTC.

V gene TRBV27 combines with J gene TRBJ2-6; 8 positions agree with TRBD1. This CDR3 contains 19 residues. V was pared by 6 bases and J by 5 bases, with 18 bases of the junction left unmatched. Germline CDR1 reads MNHEY; CDR2 reads SMNVEV (reference sequence). For the CDR3, the DNA is TGTGCCAGCAGCCCATCGGACAGGGTGAGGGTGCGTTGGGCCAACGTCCTGACTTTC. Protein product: CASSPSDRVRVRWANVLTF.

There are many counts of this clonotype. The chain joins TRBV28 to TRBJ1-6; possibly TRBD1 for D (5 bases). Germline V gives CDR1 MDHEN, CDR2 SYDVKM. The CDR3 length is 17 residues. V lost 4 bases and J 5 bases, leaving 18 bases between the germline ends. The CDR3 sequence: CASSSPGLGRHNSPLHF. For the CDR3, the DNA is TGTGCCAGCAGTTCCCCCGGTCTGGGACGCCATAATTCACCCCTCCACTTT.

The gene calls are TRBV10-3 and TRBJ1-2, with a tentative D call TRBD1 (5 bases). V lost 7 bases and J lost 4, with 22 bases in between. CDR1 and CDR2 (germline): ENHRY, SYGVKD. This CDR3 has 16 amino acids. The CDR3 region is CAIIDGWALGGYGYTF. As DNA, the CDR3 is TGTGCCATCATTGACGGCTGGGCGCTCGGGGGCTATGGCTACACCTTC.

With regard to this clonotype: A far more abundant clone sits one base away, making this likely a read error. V usage is TRBV6-4 and J usage is TRBJ2-7, with 9 bases matching TRBD2. Germline V CDR1 and CDR2: MRHNA, SNTAGT. The CDR3 has 13 residues. The J segment lost 3 bases and the V segment lost 6 bases, leaving 3 bases of the junction unmatched. This chain's CDR3 is CASRTSGNYEQYF. CDR3 sequence (DNA): TGTGCCAGCAGGACTAGCGGAAACTACGAGCAGTACTTC.

This clonotype appeared many times. A junction boundary mismatches the germline segment, possibly from a read error. The chain links TRBV7-2 to TRBJ2-3, with 10 bases identical to TRBD2. Germline CDR1 SGHTA, CDR2 FQGNSA. The CDR3 loop spans 15 amino acids. CDR3 residues: CASSVAGGYGDTQYF. In nucleotides, the CDR3 is TGTGCCAGCAGCGTAGCGGGAGGTTATGGAGATACGCAGTATTTT.

As concerns this clonotype: One end of the junction varies from germline; a read error may be responsible. The J gene is TRBJ2-3, the V gene TRBV5-1, with unresolved D. Germline V gene lookup returns CDR1 SGHRS and CDR2 YFSETQ. This CDR3 has 12 residues. For the CDR3, the DNA is TGCTCCAGCTCCGATGGAAGAGATACGCAGTATTTT. Translating gives CSSSDGRDTQYF.

This clonotype was counted ten times or more. The chain employs TRBV9 and TRBJ2-1; D is perhaps TRBD1 or TRBD2 (5 bases each). CDR1 and CDR2 (germline): SGDLS, YYNGEE. There are 17 residues in the CDR3. Trimming removed 0 bases at V and 4 bases at J, with 17 bases between. Here the CDR3 DNA reads TGTGCCAGCAGCGTAGATATTATGGGACCCCCGTACAATGAGCAGTTCTTC. It is translated as CASSVDIMGPPYNEQFF.

In its sample, this clonotype was seen many times. This rearrangement joins TRBV6-1 to TRBJ1-2; 10 bases agree with TRBD1. Germline V gene lookup returns CDR1 MNHNS and CDR2 SASEGT. The CDR3 runs to 14 residues. V gave up 7 bases and J gave up 4 bases; unmatched junction bases: 6. CDR3 loop: CASNDRGRVYGYTF. DNA for the CDR3: TGTGCCAGCAACGACAGGGGGCGAGTCTATGGCTACACCTTC.

This clonotype has ten or more counts. This sequence joins TRBV7-3 and TRBJ1-1; possibly TRBD1 for D (6 bases). Per germline, CDR1 SGHTA and CDR2 FQGTGA. The ends were cut back, 7 bases at V and 0 bases at J, with 9 bases in the middle. This CDR3 contains 13 residues. CDR3 DNA sequence: TGTGCCAGCAAAAGGGACATGAACACTGAAGCTTTCTTT. Amino acid sequence: CASKRDMNTEAFF.

Ten or more counts support this clonotype. This sequence joins TRBV5-1 and TRBJ2-5; D remains unclear. Trimming shortened V by 6 bases and J by 3 bases, and 9 bases separated the two germline ends. The germline V gene encodes CDR1 SGHRS and CDR2 YFSETQ. The CDR3 totals 12 residues. CDR3 residues: CASKFGEETQYF. DNA of the CDR3: TGCGCCAGCAAGTTTGGGGAAGAGACCCAGTACTTC.

J is TRBJ1-5 and V is TRBV19; 7 positions match TRBD1. After removal of 6 bases from V and 0 bases from J, the junction contained 5 bases not matched to a gene. The germline V gene has CDR1 LNHDA and CDR2 SQIVND (reference sequence). The CDR3 spans 15 residues. CDR3 DNA: TGTGCCAGTAGAGACAGGGACTTTAGCAATCAGCCCCAGCATTTT. This codes for CASRDRDFSNQPQHF.

This clonotype was recorded at least ten times. V gene TRBV7-3 combines with J gene TRBJ2-1; weak D call: TRBD2 (5 bases). Germline V CDR1 and CDR2: SGHTA, FQGTGA. The CDR3 is made up of 15 amino acids. V was cut by 3 bases and J by 0 bases, with 9 bases left in between. The DNA for the CDR3 is TGTGCCAGCAGCTTTAATAGCGACTCCTACAATGAGCAGTTCTTC. This codes for CASSFNSDSYNEQFF.

The chain employs TRBV20-1 and TRBJ2-7; 10 bases align to TRBD2. The CDR3 runs 15 residues. Per the germline V gene, CDR1 is DFQATT and CDR2 is SNEGSKA (reference sequence). Losses at the gene ends were 6 bases for V and 2 bases for J; bases not matched to a gene: 10. The CDR3 nucleotides are TGCAGTGCACGAAAGTCTAGCGGGAGCGCCTACGAGCAGTACTTC. Its translation is CSARKSSGSAYEQYF.

This clonotype was observed many times. The chain couples TRBV12-5 to TRBJ2-1, with 8 bases identical to TRBD2. The CDR3 is made up of 14 amino acids. V lost 5 bases and J lost 0; bases outside the gene matches: 0. The germline V gene encodes CDR1 LGHNT and CDR2 FRNRAP. This CDR3 is CASGSGGSYNEQFF. The CDR3 DNA is TGTGCTAGTGGTAGCGGGGGCTCCTACAATGAGCAGTTCTTC.

This clonotype has ten or more counts. The V gene is TRBV20-1, the J gene TRBJ2-1; maybe TRBD2 (6 bases). The germline V gene has CDR1 DFQATT and CDR2 SNEGSKA (reference sequence). V shed 6 bases and J shed 2 bases, with 17 bases lying between them. The CDR3 has 15 amino acids. The CDR3 loop is CSARRPSATYNEQFF. The CDR3 DNA follows: TGCAGTGCCCGGCGCCCTAGCGCCACCTACAATGAGCAGTTCTTC.

This chain uses TRBV28 with TRBJ2-7; D gene ambiguous. From germline, CDR1 is MDHEN and CDR2 SYDVKM. V shed 9 bases and J shed 2 bases, with 17 bases lying between them. The CDR3 runs to 14 residues. The CDR3, as DNA: TGTGCCAGGCCGTCGGTCCAGAGAGCCTACGAGCAGTACTTC. Amino acid sequence: CARPSVQRAYEQYF.